This T cell receptor beta chain was identified during a study of Ad26.COV2.S vaccination and SARS-CoV-2 variants (dated by TCRdb to the early 2020s). General notes on the study: Donors in the vaccine arm were drawn from COV1001, a multicentre, randomized, double-blind, placebo-controlled phase I-IIa trial testing Ad26.COV2.S in healthy adults. Ad26.COV2.S was administered intramuscularly at a dose of 5x10^10 or 1x10^11 viral particles, either as one shot or as two shots given 56 days apart. TCRbeta repertoire sequencing served as the tool for gauging how specific and how broad the SARS-CoV-2-reactive T cell receptors were following Ad26.COV2.S vaccination. A total of 32 samples were included in the TCR-sequenced set, comprising around 19 Ad26.COV2.S vaccine recipients, 5 placebo recipients and 8 SARS-CoV-2 convalescent individuals. Participants in the trial were split at random into five groups of five each, receiving low-dose or high-dose Ad26.COV2.S once or twice, or else placebo on both occasions. Throughout the experiments and outcome assessment, investigators stayed blinded to trial group allocation. General conclusions and limits of the study: Non-spike TCR breadth was comparable between vaccine and placebo recipients, consistent with the vaccine containing only spike. Substantial breadth of spike-specific CD8+ and CD4+ T cell responses was reported after vaccination. The study was not powered for comparison of responses between vaccine doses or regimens. It was noted by the authors that total T cell responses may have been underestimated by the TCR breadth and depth analyses. Spike-specific TCR breadth was higher in Ad26.COV2.S recipients than in placebo recipients (P = 0.0014).

The immunoSEQ Assay was used to sequence TCRbeta CDR3 regions. After extraction, genomic DNA underwent amplification by bias-controlled multiplex PCR, followed by high-throughput sequencing. As for the original processing: Collapsing and filtering of sequences were performed to quantify the absolute abundance of each unique TCRbeta CDR3 region. T cell fraction was estimated by normalizing TCRbeta template counts to usable DNA, with usable DNA measured through amplification of reference genes found in all nucleated cells. Repertoire TCRs were annotated as SARS-CoV-2-specific by exact matching of V gene, CDR3 amino acid sequence and J gene to a known reactive TCR set. The reference SARS-CoV-2 TCR set came from MIRA and was filtered for enrichment in COVID-19-positive ImmuneCODE repertoires, removing public or cross-reactive TCRs. Drawing on the MIRA antigens, annotated TCRs were analysed further at the level of specific ORF or position within ORF. Breadth was defined as the number of annotated unique rearrangements divided by the total number of unique productive rearrangements, and depth was defined as the summed frequency of the annotated unique rearrangements. Two-sided Wilcoxon rank-sum tests were applied when comparing TCR breadth between groups. This is the immuneACCESS table as TCRdb keeps it, with only in-frame sequences that have V and J called. A part of the clones is gone; compared with another copy, unresolved V genes explain less than half, and the rest is unexplained. The DNA was the basis for D and trimming; V, J and clone size are from that table. In this sample the table shows about 400,000 clones, over 75% of which occur a single time. The ten top clones hold around 1.8% of the sample.

Concerning this clone itself: This receptor's antigen is unknown. No clone much larger than this one lies a single base away; base qualities are absent.

Inclusive of the bounding cysteine and phenylalanine, the CDR3 is 17 residues long. The sequence is cut down to CDR3 DNA, 51 bases in frame from base 1. The germline V gene encodes CDR1 KGHSH and CDR2 LQKENI. Trimming costs V 1 base and J 1 base, and their ends lie 11 bases apart. The treatment or condition label on this specimen signifies: approximately 18 received Ad26.COV2.S at low or high dose, single or two shots; several received placebo; per-sample allocation not given. Repertoires of vaccine and placebo recipients were sequenced from samples collected on day 63 after the first injection. In Cohort 1b, about two dozen adults aged 18-55 years were enrolled at a single site in Boston, USA, between 29 July and 7 August 2020. Ad26.COV2.S was a replication-incompetent adenovirus type 26 vector expressing a prefusion-stabilized SARS-CoV-2 spike protein from the original Wuhan strain.

This sequence uses TRBV18 and TRBJ2-6, with the D gene uncertain. The clonotype comes from a person between 18 and 65 years old who received the Ad26.COV2.S COVID-19 vaccine or a placebo. The specimen was peripheral blood, collected in a trial of Ad26.COV2.S vaccine versus placebo. The DNA sequence reads TGTGCCAGCTCACCACTTAGGAGCTCTTCTGGGGCCAACGTCCTGACTTTC. This codes for CASSPLRSSSGANVLTF.